This entry lists 26 T cell receptor beta chains sequenced from one sample in a study of blood T cell repertoires in COVID-19. Profiled with immunoSEQ multiplex PCR; TCRdb holds only in-frame clones, not every one. This sample yields 93,000 or so clones, of which around 90% are seen a single time; about 3% belongs to the top ten. Sequencing was carried out using peripheral blood. The receptors stem from a human donor in a cohort sampled during active COVID-19.

A single count supports this clone. The chain has TRBV27 and TRBJ2-3; TRBD2 might be the D (5 bases). Germline lookup yields CDR1 MNHEY and CDR2 SMNVEV (reference sequence). The V end was cut by 5 bases, the J end by 5 bases, with 14 bases between. The CDR3 is 14 residues long. The CDR3, as DNA: TGTGCCAGCAGTCCCCTGGACTGGCAAGATACGCAGTATTTT. Translated: CASSPLDWQDTQYF.

The rearrangement uses TRBV2 and TRBJ1-1; D gene uncertain. The CDR3 length is 16 residues. V gave up 2 bases and J gave up 0 bases, with 13 bases separating them. Germline V gives CDR1 SNHLY, CDR2 FYNNEI. The CDR3 coding sequence is TGTGCCAGCAGTGAAAGGAGGGTTCTCTTGAACACTGAAGCTTTCTTT. Protein product: CASSERRVLLNTEAFF.

The chain joins TRBV12-3 or TRBV12-4 to TRBJ2-5; 8 bases fit TRBD1. This CDR3 is built from 13 residues. Trimming at V came to 6 bases and at J to 3 bases, leaving 3 bases not matched to a gene. DNA for the CDR3: TGTGCCAGCAGCCGGACAGGGAAAGAGACCCAGTACTTC. It specifies CASSRTGKETQYF.

CDR3 nucleotide sequence: TGTGCCAGCAGGGGGGACAGGGAAGCTTTCTTT. Translated, it gives CASRGDREAFF. The chain recombines TRBV6-5 with TRBJ1-1; TRBD1 agrees at 8 bases. After removal of 6 bases from V and 8 bases from J, the junction contained 2 bases not matched to a gene. Germline CDR1 reads MNHEY; CDR2 reads SVGAGI. The CDR3 runs 11 residues.

The V and J genes are TRBV6-5 and TRBJ1-2, with D perhaps matching TRBD1 (6 bases). Germline V gene data show CDR1 as MNHEY and CDR2 as SVGAGI. This CDR3 has 15 amino acids. Trimming took 6 bases from V and 8 from J, leaving 22 bases between them. The CDR3 DNA follows: TGTGCCAGCAGCCTTACAGGGCCCACGGCAGGGGGCTACACCTTC. Encoded protein: CASSLTGPTAGGYTF.

The chain employs TRBV27 and TRBJ1-2, with D unclear. This CDR3 comprises 13 residues. Trimming removed 0 bases at V and 2 bases at J, with 4 bases between. Germline CDR1 reads MNHEY; CDR2 reads SMNVEV (reference sequence). CDR3 nucleotide sequence: TGTGCCAGCAGTTTATCTCGGAACTATGGCTACACCTTC. The encoded protein is CASSLSRNYGYTF.

The chain is built from TRBV3-1 (or the pseudogene TRBV3-2) and TRBJ2-7, with 7 bases lining up with TRBD1. Germline CDR1 LGHDT, CDR2 YNNKEL (reference sequence). The V gene end was trimmed by 4 bases and the J gene end by 5 bases; junction bases not matched to a gene: 11. CDR3 length equals 15 residues. DNA of the CDR3: TGTGCCAGCAGCCTATTTGACAGGGCTCCCAACGAGCAGTACTTC. It translates to CASSLFDRAPNEQYF.

The chain is built from TRBV27 and TRBJ1-2; a weak D match, TRBD1 (6 bases). The CDR3 is 15 amino acids. Trimming took 11 bases from V and 4 from J, leaving 23 bases between them. From germline, CDR1 is MNHEY and CDR2 SMNVEV (reference sequence). The CDR3 protein is CACRRGGKVSYGYTF. CDR3 nucleotide sequence: TGTGCCTGCCGGAGGGGGGGAAAAGTCAGCTATGGCTACACCTTC.

Concerning this clone itself: One junction end does not reproduce the germline sequence, and a read error may be involved. The chain employs TRBV11-2 and TRBJ1-2; maybe TRBD1 (6 bases). This CDR3 region has 13 residues. Germline V CDR1 and CDR2: SGHAT, FQNNGV. Written as DNA, the CDR3 is TGTGCCAGCAGCTTTCACAGGGCTCGGGGCTACGCCTTC. Its protein is CASSFHRARGYAF. The whole variable domain, filled in from reference TRBV11-2 and TRBJ1-2, reads EAGVAQSPRYKIIEKRQSVAFWCNPISGHATLYWYQQILGQGPKLLIQFQNNGVVDDSQLPKDRFSAERLKGVDSTLKIQPAKLEDSAVYLCASSFHRARGYAFGSGTRLTVV.

The V and J genes are TRBV30 and TRBJ1-3; no firm D call. This CDR3 spans 14 amino acids. Germline V CDR1 and CDR2: GTSNPN, SVGIG (reference sequence). Trimming removed 0 bases at V and 3 bases at J, with 9 bases between. This CDR3 reads CAWSVPSGGNTIYF. In DNA, the CDR3 is TGTGCCTGGAGTGTACCGTCCGGTGGAAACACCATATATTTT.

This rearrangement joins TRBV4-2 to TRBJ2-7; maybe TRBD1 (6 bases). The germline V gene has CDR1 LGHNA and CDR2 YNFKEQ. V shed 3 bases and J shed 3 bases, with 6 bases lying between them. This CDR3 is built from 12 residues. CDR3 protein: CASSQDSYEQYF. DNA of the CDR3: TGTGCCAGCAGCCAGGACAGCTACGAGCAGTACTTC.

The chain has TRBV6-4 and TRBJ2-5, with TRBD2 matching 10 bases. Trimming took 6 bases from V and 4 from J; bases not matched to a gene: 11. Germline V CDR1 and CDR2: MRHNA, SNTAGT. The CDR3 runs to 16 residues. The CDR3: CASSPTSGEGGETQYF. The CDR3, as DNA: TGTGCCAGCAGCCCAACTAGCGGGGAAGGGGGAGAGACCCAGTACTTC.

The count of this clone is one. This chain links TRBV6-6 with TRBJ1-2; D possibly corresponds to TRBD1 (6 bases). CDR3 length: 15 amino acids. Trimming removed 6 bases from V and 1 base from J, with 15 bases in between. Per germline, CDR1 MNHNY and CDR2 SVGAGI (reference sequence). CDR3 region: CASSNGGHGNYGYTF. CDR3 bases: TGTGCCAGCAGCAATGGGGGACACGGTAACTATGGCTACACCTTC.

This chain links TRBV6-5 with TRBJ2-2; 9 bases are a match to TRBD1. V was pared by 6 bases and J by 0 bases, with 2 bases of the junction left unmatched. Germline lookup yields CDR1 MNHEY and CDR2 SVGAGI. The CDR3 sequence is 15 residues long. The CDR3 sequence: CASSRDRANTGELFF. The CDR3 DNA is TGTGCCAGCAGCAGGGACAGGGCGAACACCGGGGAGCTGTTTTTT.

The rearrangement joins TRBV3-1 (or the pseudogene TRBV3-2) to TRBJ2-7, with 7 bases aligning to TRBD1. The germline V gene has CDR1 LGHDT and CDR2 YNNKEL (reference sequence). The CDR3 runs to 14 residues. The ends lost 4 bases at V and 6 bases at J; junction bases unmatched: 9. The CDR3 nucleotides read TGTGCCAGCAGCCTACAGGGGAGTAATGGCGAGCAGTACTTC. It translates to CASSLQGSNGEQYF.

The rearrangement uses TRBV6-5 and TRBJ2-3; perhaps TRBD1 as D (5 bases). This CDR3 contains 13 residues. Trimming stripped 6 bases from V and 3 bases from J, with 10 bases between. Germline V CDR1 and CDR2: MNHEY, SVGAGI. The CDR3 region has the DNA TGTGCCAGCAGAACGCCAGGGACAGATACGCAGTATTTT. It translates to CASRTPGTDTQYF.

The V and J genes are TRBV11-2 and TRBJ1-5; perhaps TRBD1 as D (6 bases). The CDR3 covers 13 residues. Germline V gene data show CDR1 as SGHAT and CDR2 as FQNNGV. The V end was cut by 5 bases, the J end by 4 bases, with 9 bases between. Written as DNA, the CDR3 is TGTGCCAGCAGCACAGGGCCAAATCAGCCCCAGCATTTT. This sequence encodes CASSTGPNQPQHF.

The gene calls are TRBV7-2 and TRBJ1-1, with 8 bases lining up with TRBD1. Germline V gene lookup returns CDR1 SGHTA and CDR2 FQGNSA. CDR3 length: 15 amino acids. V shed 3 bases, J shed 5 bases, and the junction held 8 bases outside the gene matches. DNA of the CDR3: TGTGCCAGCAGCTTCAGGGGGCGCTCGGTGACTGAAGCTTTCTTT. This translates into CASSFRGRSVTEAFF. Full variable domain (missing parts from reference TRBV7-2 and TRBJ1-1): GAGVSQSPSNKVTEKGKDVELRCDPISGHTALYWYRQSLGQGLEFLIYFQGNSAPDKSGLPSDRFSAERTGGSVSTLTIQRTQQEDSAVYLCASSFRGRSVTEAFFGQGTRLTVV.

Concerning this clone itself: Other DNA sequences within the sample encode an identical CDR3. The chain is built from TRBV5-1 and TRBJ2-2; 9 bases are shared with TRBD1. Germline CDR1 SGHRS, CDR2 YFSETQ. The CDR3 spans 14 residues. Trimming at V came to 4 bases and at J to 5 bases, leaving 3 bases not matched to a gene. CDR3 sequence (DNA): TGCGCCAGCAGCCTAGGACAGGGGACCGGGGAGCTGTTTTTT. Protein product: CASSLGQGTGELFF.

The rearrangement joins TRBV5-6 to TRBJ1-1; D is unresolved. This CDR3 spans 14 amino acids. Germline values: CDR1 SGHDT, CDR2 YYEEEE. The germline V and J ends were trimmed by 3 bases and 1 base, with 10 bases remaining between them. The CDR3 coding sequence is TGTGCCAGCAGCTGGGAGGCAGCGAACACTGAAGCTTTCTTT. Protein sequence: CASSWEAANTEAFF.

This clone has only one observation. The chain links TRBV19 to TRBJ2-1, with 13 positions matching TRBD2. The V gene end was trimmed by 5 bases and the J gene end by 1 base; junction bases not matched to a gene: 11. Germline V lookup: CDR1 LNHDA, CDR2 SQIVND (reference sequence). CDR3 length equals 19 residues. The CDR3 DNA is TGTGCCAGTAGTGTGGGACTAGCGGGATTGACTGATTCCTACAATGAGCAGTTCTTC. It specifies CASSVGLAGLTDSYNEQFF.

The sample holds one count of this clone. The chain is built from TRBV7-8 and TRBJ1-5; a possible D gene is TRBD1 (6 bases). Deletions cut 4 bases from V and 8 bases from J, with 21 bases between. CDR1 and CDR2 (germline): SGHVS, FQNEAQ. There are 16 residues in the CDR3. The CDR3 nucleotides are TGTGCCAGCAGCTCTATTGGGGGCGGGGGGTTAGAGCCCCAGCATTTT. It yields the protein CASSSIGGGGLEPQHF.

V and J are TRBV9 and TRBJ1-1; TRBD1 agrees at 10 bases. CDR3 length: 16 amino acids. Per germline, CDR1 SGDLS and CDR2 YYNGEE. With 0 bases clipped from V and 4 bases from J, the junction kept 6 bases outside the gene matches. The CDR3 sequence is CASSVGDRGGGTEAFF. The CDR3 region has the DNA TGTGCCAGCAGCGTAGGGGACAGGGGAGGAGGCACTGAAGCTTTCTTT.

This clone was detected a few times. The J gene is TRBJ1-2, the V gene TRBV5-1, with D hard to call. Germline lookup yields CDR1 SGHRS and CDR2 YFSETQ. This CDR3 is 16 amino acids long. V dropped 0 bases and J dropped 3 bases, with 15 bases sitting between them. CDR3 in amino acids: CASSLAPGMGYYGYTF. The CDR3 DNA sequence: TGCGCCAGCAGCTTGGCCCCAGGCATGGGTTACTATGGCTACACCTTC. The full variable domain, its missing parts supplied by reference TRBV5-1 and TRBJ1-2, is KAGVTQTPRYLIKTRGQQVTLSCSPISGHRSVSWYQQTPGQGLQFLFEYFSETQRNKGNFPGRFSGRQFSNSRSEMNVSTLELGDSALYLCASSLAPGMGYYGYTFGSGTRLTVV.

The chain has TRBV11-2 and TRBJ2-1; TRBD1 is a possible D gene (6 bases). The germline CDR1 and CDR2 sequences are SGHAT and FQNNGV. The CDR3 is made up of 15 amino acids. V was pared by 5 bases and J by 4 bases, with 15 bases between. The CDR3, as DNA: TGTGCCAGCAGCACATCGACAGGAGCGTACAATGAGCAGTTCTTC. Its protein is CASSTSTGAYNEQFF.

This clone appeared a few times. The chain joins TRBV2 to TRBJ1-2; 10 bases match TRBD1. The J segment lost 5 bases and the V segment lost 10 bases, leaving 13 bases of the junction unmatched. The CDR3 length is 15 residues. The V gene's germline CDR1 is SNHLY and CDR2 FYNNEI. The CDR3 spells CAKRVQDRGYYGYTF. The DNA of the CDR3 is TGTGCCAAGCGGGTGCAGGACAGGGGGTATTATGGCTACACCTTC.